This TCR beta chain was retrieved from a study of CD4+ T cells in melanoma. Findings of the study overall: A reported correlation linked neoantigen-specific CD4+ T cells to CD8+, macrophage and B cell function.

Turning to this clone: Antigen unknown. Other DNA sequences of this sample code for an identical CDR3.

TCRdb's table, derived via immunoSEQ multiplex PCR, lists solely in-frame clones and lacks some. Among more than 110,000 clones listed, about nine tenths were seen once. The V end was cut by 3 bases, the J end by 3 bases, with 9 bases between. Germline V gene sequence: CDR1 SNHLY, CDR2 FYNNEI. The CDR3 length is 13 residues. The receptor comes from a human donor with melanoma. The chain joins TRBV2 to TRBJ2-7; D possibly corresponds to TRBD1 (6 bases). CDR3 protein: CASSEEQGYEQYF. For the CDR3, the DNA is TGTGCCAGCAGTGAGGAACAGGGCTACGAGCAGTACTTC.